The 13 T cell receptor beta chains reported below all come from one sample, sequenced in a study of beta chain features in type 1 diabetes. cDNA synthesis used the whole RNA isolate, giving expressed TCRB sequences. Sequenced by immunoSEQ multiplex PCR; TCRdb stores in-frame clones only, minus some. In the table there are 130,000 or so clones, nearly 9.5% of which are singletons. Sequenced input: central memory CD4+ T cells from blood. The receptors derive from a young man in good health.

V gene TRBV2 combines with J gene TRBJ2-6, with TRBD1 matching over 9 bases. V shed 5 bases, J shed 4 bases, and the junction held 6 bases outside the gene matches. Germline assignment: CDR1 SNHLY and CDR2 FYNNEI. This CDR3 contains 16 residues. The CDR3 region has the DNA TGTGCCAGCAGTTTGGACAGGGGAGAAGGGGCCAACGTCCTGACTTTC. It translates to CASSLDRGEGANVLTF.

A few counts support this clone. V gene TRBV19 combines with J gene TRBJ1-6; a possible D gene is TRBD1 (5 bases). The CDR3 is 18 amino acids. Looked up from germline, CDR1 is LNHDA and CDR2 is SQIVND (reference sequence). Trimming pared 4 bases from V and 3 bases from J, leaving 19 bases between. The CDR3 loop is CASSTRDSLFNYNSPLHF. CDR3 sequence (DNA): TGTGCCAGTAGTACCCGGGACTCCCTTTTCAACTATAATTCACCCCTCCACTTT.

V gene TRBV6-6 combines with J gene TRBJ2-2; 12 bases are a match to TRBD1. From germline, CDR1 is MNHNY and CDR2 SVGAGI (reference sequence). The CDR3 loop spans 16 amino acids. V gave up 5 bases and J gave up 10 bases; unmatched junction bases: 11. CDR3 region: CASSRRDRGLDVELFF. In nucleotides, the CDR3 is TGTGCCAGCAGTCGGAGGGACAGGGGGCTCGACGTGGAGCTGTTTTTT.

The chain has TRBV7-2 and TRBJ1-5; tentative D call: TRBD1 (6 bases). Deletions cut 7 bases from V and 3 bases from J, with 13 bases between. This CDR3 region has 14 residues. The germline gives CDR1 SGHTA, CDR2 FQGNSA. The CDR3 loop reads CASTVGGDNQPQHF. CDR3 nucleotide sequence: TGTGCCAGCACCGTAGGGGGGGACAATCAGCCCCAGCATTTT.

In its sample, this clone was seen a few times. This chain uses TRBV19 with TRBJ2-3; 9 nucleotides line up with TRBD1. The germline gives CDR1 LNHDA, CDR2 SQIVND (reference sequence). This CDR3 is 14 amino acids long. V shed 5 bases and J 1 base; nucleotides not matched to a gene: 1. CDR3 bases: TGTGCCAGTAGTCGGACAGGGGGCACAGATACGCAGTATTTT. Translating it yields CASSRTGGTDTQYF.

This clone appeared a few times. This chain uses TRBV6-5 with TRBJ1-1; D unresolved. V gave up 2 bases and J gave up 4 bases, with 8 bases separating them. Germline V CDR1 and CDR2: MNHEY, SVGAGI. This CDR3 contains 13 residues. The CDR3 loop reads CASSYRGSTEAFF. DNA for the CDR3: TGTGCCAGCAGTTACCGGGGTAGCACTGAAGCTTTCTTT.

This clone came up a few times. This chain connects TRBV7-3 to TRBJ1-6; D is undetermined. With 6 bases removed from V and 8 bases from J, the gap between germline ends came to 14 bases. This CDR3 has 14 amino acids. Looked up from germline, CDR1 is SGHTA and CDR2 is FQGTGA. CDR3 region: CASSSGPGDSPLHF. The CDR3 DNA sequence: TGTGCCAGCAGTTCCGGCCCCGGAGATTCACCCCTCCACTTT.

This chain uses TRBV19 with TRBJ2-1; D gene unclear. V gave up 0 bases and J gave up 7 bases, with 7 bases separating them. CDR1 is LNHDA, CDR2 SQIVND, per germline (reference sequence). The CDR3 is 13 residues long. The chain's CDR3 is CASSIDPRNEQFF. CDR3 sequence (DNA): TGTGCCAGTAGTATAGATCCTAGGAATGAGCAGTTCTTC.

This chain links TRBV11-2 with TRBJ1-2, with D hard to call. V lost 5 bases, J lost 12 bases, and 16 bases lay in between. CDR3 size: 12 residues. Per germline, CDR1 SGHAT and CDR2 FQNNGV. Here the CDR3 reads CASSALTPRDTF. CDR3 coding DNA: TGTGCCAGCAGCGCCTTAACACCGAGGGACACCTTC.

This clone was picked up many times. The chain uses TRBV29-1 and TRBJ1-1; D ambiguous. The germline gives CDR1 SQVTM, CDR2 ANQGSEA. This CDR3 contains 12 residues. Trimming shortened V by 3 bases and J by 1 base, and 6 bases separated the two germline ends. CDR3 region: CSVDRSNTEAFF. DNA of the CDR3: TGCAGCGTTGATCGGTCGAACACTGAAGCTTTCTTT. The variable domain in full, completed from reference TRBV29-1 and TRBJ1-1, reads SAVISQKPSRDICQRGTSLTIQCQVDSQVTMMFWYRQQPGQSLTLIATANQGSEATYESGFVIDKFPISRPNLTFSTLTVSNMSPEDSSIYLCSVDRSNTEAFFGQGTRLTVV.

This clone was found a few times. The chain recombines TRBV10-3 with TRBJ2-3; TRBD1 might be the D (5 bases). This CDR3 region has 14 residues. Germline V gene lookup returns CDR1 ENHRY and CDR2 SYGVKD. Trimming removed 10 bases from V and 2 bases from J, with 16 bases in between. CDR3 DNA sequence: TGTGCCACCCAAGGGCAGGGCTTCACAGATACGCAGTATTTT. Its protein product is CATQGQGFTDTQYF.

This clone occurred a few times. The CDR3 bases are TGTGCCAGCTCACCATTCGACCTTCAGGGGCAAAGTGGCTACACCTTC. Protein: CASSPFDLQGQSGYTF. The J gene is TRBJ1-2, the V gene TRBV18, with D maybe TRBD1 (6 bases). V lost 2 bases and J 7 bases, leaving 20 bases between the germline ends. This CDR3 has 16 amino acids. Germline V lookup: CDR1 KGHSH, CDR2 LQKENI.

This clone has only a few counts. The rearrangement joins TRBV7-2 to TRBJ1-5; TRBD1 aligns across 10 bases. Losses at the gene ends were 4 bases for V and 2 bases for J; bases not matched to a gene: 14. The germline V gene has CDR1 SGHTA and CDR2 FQGNSA. The CDR3 is made up of 19 amino acids. CDR3 bases: TGTGCCAGCAGCTCCCTCGGACAGGGGGGAGGGTTCCGCAATCAGCCCCAGCATTTT. Translating gives CASSSLGQGGGFRNQPQHF.